This TCR beta chain comes out of a study of shared clonotypes between healthy human individuals. Looked up from germline, CDR1 is KGHSH and CDR2 is LQKENI. CDR3 length: 16 amino acids. The V end was cut by 0 bases, the J end by 5 bases, with 13 bases between. Profiling relied on immunoSEQ multiplex PCR, and the TCRdb table lists in-frame clones only, not all of them. The sample shows around 690,000 clones, 90% of them seen only once. The V call is TRBV18, the J call TRBJ2-2, with D perhaps given as TRBD1 or TRBD2 (5 bases each). The specimen sequenced was memory CD8+ T cells from PBMCs. The subset denotes: CD45RO+ cells pooled with CCR7-negative TemRA cells. The sequence derives from a man younger than 35 in good health. Some clones in this sample may be carry-over from other donors' samples. The DNA for the CDR3 is TGTGCCAGCTCACCACCGCCAGGGAGTAGGACCGGGGAGCTGTTTTTT. Amino acid sequence: CASSPPPGSRTGELFF. The full variable domain, completed using reference TRBV18 and TRBJ2-2, is NAGVMQNPRHLVRRRGQEARLRCSPMKGHSHVYWYRQLPEEGLKFMVYLQKENIIDESGMPKERFSAEFPKEGPSILRIQQVVRGDSAAYFCASSPPPGSRTGELFFGEGSRLTVL.